Presented here are 14 T cell receptor beta chains from one specimen sequenced in a study of radiotherapy plus CTLA-4 blockade in lung cancer (dated by TCRdb to 2017 to 2018). Library preparation was by the immunoSEQ multiplex PCR assay. Here the immuneACCESS table is served through TCRdb, limited to in-frame sequences with V and J called. Missing clones are a known gap in these copies; in checked studies unresolved V genes cover under half, and the rest lacks a known reason. In all, the sample holds about 110,000 clones, and over 65% of those were seen once. The ten largest clones represent 2% to 3% of the sample. The starting material was peripheral blood, obtained from a patient treated with radiotherapy plus ipilimumab. The receptors were sampled from a human donor with non-small cell lung cancer that progressed on radiotherapy plus ipilimumab. Some clones in this sample may be carry-over from other donors' samples.

This chain uses TRBV7-2 with TRBJ2-5; D is undetermined. This CDR3 contains 12 residues. Germline V gene lookup returns CDR1 SGHTA and CDR2 FQGNSA. V lost 1 base to trimming and J lost 7 bases, with 7 bases between them. The CDR3 sequence is CASSLVMGTQYF. The CDR3 DNA is TGTGCCAGCAGCTTAGTCATGGGGACCCAGTACTTC.

This chain uses TRBV5-1 with TRBJ2-5; 9 positions match TRBD1. CDR3 length equals 15 residues. J gave up 2 bases and V 1 base, and 3 bases lay outside the gene matches. CDR1 and CDR2 (germline): SGHRS, YFSETQ. The CDR3 DNA follows: TGCGCCAGCAGCTTGACAGGGGGCGGGCAAGAGACCCAGTACTTC. It codes for CASSLTGGGQETQYF.

The CDR3 DNA follows: TGTGCCAGCAGTGCGGACAGTGCCTCCCCAGATACGCAGTATTTT. It specifies CASSADSASPDTQYF. The rearrangement joins TRBV2 to TRBJ2-3; D may be TRBD1 (6 bases). This CDR3 comprises 15 residues. Germline V gives CDR1 SNHLY, CDR2 FYNNEI. The V gene lost 4 bases and the J gene lost 4 bases, with 15 bases spanning the gap.

The V call is TRBV4-1, the J call TRBJ1-2, with D perhaps TRBD1 (5 bases). The germline CDR1 and CDR2 sequences are MGHRA and YSYEKL. V dropped 4 bases and J dropped 6 bases, with 15 bases sitting between them. CDR3 size: 14 residues. CDR3 region: CASSRIKGIDGYTF. CDR3 sequence (DNA): TGCGCCAGCAGCCGGATTAAGGGGATCGATGGCTACACCTTC.

This clone turned up a few times. V and J are TRBV11-2 and TRBJ2-6, with 9 bases identical to TRBD1. The CDR3 has 15 residues. The V gene end was trimmed by 5 bases and the J gene end by 2 bases; junction bases not matched to a gene: 1. From germline, CDR1 is SGHAT and CDR2 FQNNGV. CDR3 in amino acids: CASSRQGAGANVLTF. CDR3 DNA: TGTGCCAGCAGCCGACAGGGGGCTGGGGCCAACGTCCTGACTTTC.

V usage is TRBV27 and J usage is TRBJ1-5; D is ambiguous. Germline loops: CDR1 MNHEY, CDR2 SMNVEV (reference sequence). The CDR3 extends over 16 amino acids. The V gene lost 0 bases and the J gene lost 0 bases, with 9 bases spanning the gap. CDR3 coding DNA: TGTGCCAGCAGTTTATCTGCCGGAGATAGCAATCAGCCCCAGCATTTT. As protein: CASSLSAGDSNQPQHF.

This chain uses TRBV6-6 with TRBJ1-1; D uncertain. V lost 6 bases to trimming and J lost 2 bases, with 4 bases between them. CDR1 is MNHNY, CDR2 SVGAGI, per germline (reference sequence). The length of the CDR3 is 11 residues. The CDR3 DNA reads as TGTGCCAGCAGCCCTAACACTGAAGCTTTCTTT. Translated: CASSPNTEAFF.

J is TRBJ2-5 and V is TRBV6-5; the match to TRBD1 covers 7 bases. Germline V gene sequence: CDR1 MNHEY, CDR2 SVGAGI. This CDR3 contains 13 residues. V lost 4 bases, J lost 3 bases, and 2 bases stayed unmatched. The CDR3 nucleotides are TGTGCCAGCAGTTGGGACAGCGAAGAGACCCAGTACTTC. Protein sequence: CASSWDSEETQYF.

The CDR3 region is CASSWDRGNYGYTF. Here the CDR3 DNA reads TGTGCCAGCAGTTGGGACAGGGGGAACTATGGCTACACCTTC. This chain uses TRBV6-1 with TRBJ1-2; 11 bases match TRBD1. Germline CDR1 and CDR2: MNHNS and SASEGT. Trimming at V came to 5 bases and at J to 2 bases, leaving 1 base not matched to a gene. This CDR3 is built from 14 residues.

This clone came up once. V and J are TRBV5-4 and TRBJ1-6; D uncertain. Looked up from germline, CDR1 is SGHNT and CDR2 is YYREEE (reference sequence). The CDR3 extends over 14 amino acids. V lost 2 bases and J 8 bases, leaving 11 bases between the germline ends. The CDR3 reads CASSFERRYSPLHF. CDR3 bases: TGTGCCAGCAGCTTTGAACGGAGGTATTCACCCCTCCACTTT.

The chain recombines TRBV19 with TRBJ2-1, with TRBD1 as a possible D gene (5 bases). V was clipped by 7 bases and J by 3 bases, with 10 bases between them. The CDR3 contains 13 residues. The germline V gene has CDR1 LNHDA and CDR2 SQIVND (reference sequence). The CDR3 DNA reads as TGTGCCAGTAATACCAGGGTCTACAATGAGCAGTTCTTC. Translating gives CASNTRVYNEQFF.

V is TRBV7-6 and J is TRBJ2-7, with 9 positions matching TRBD1. V shed 1 base and J 0 bases; nucleotides not matched to a gene: 13. The CDR3 totals 19 residues. Germline V gene sequence: CDR1 SGHVS, CDR2 FNYEAQ. Written as DNA, the CDR3 is TGTGCCAGCAGCTTAGAGGGCTTTGGACAGGGGAAAAGCTCCTACGAGCAGTACTTC. Translation: CASSLEGFGQGKSSYEQYF.

The rearrangement links TRBV9 to TRBJ2-7, with D perhaps being TRBD1 or TRBD2 (6 bases each). The germline V gene has CDR1 SGDLS and CDR2 YYNGEE. Trimming cost V 4 bases and J 2 bases, with 16 bases left between them. The length of the CDR3 is 15 residues. The CDR3 protein is CASSIRGGGAYEQYF. The CDR3 region has the DNA TGTGCCAGCAGCATCAGGGGAGGTGGGGCCTACGAGCAGTACTTC. The full variable domain, completed using reference TRBV9 and TRBJ2-7, is DSGVTQTPKHLITATGQRVTLRCSPRSGDLSVYWYQQSLDQGLQFLIQYYNGEERAKGNILERFSAQQFPDLHSELNLSSLELGDSALYFCASSIRGGGAYEQYFGPGTRLTVT.

The chain carries TRBV7-2 and TRBJ2-7; D remains ambiguous. The CDR3 is made up of 14 amino acids. Germline CDR1 and CDR2: SGHTA and FQGNSA. Deletions cut 1 base from V and 0 bases from J, with 7 bases between. CDR3 loop: CASSLVPSSYEQYF. The CDR3 DNA is TGTGCCAGCAGCTTAGTCCCCAGCTCCTACGAGCAGTACTTC.